This TCR beta chain is from a study of control samples from healthy donors and cancer patients (TCRdb year 2020). In regard to this clone: No antigen is known for it. Base qualities are not at hand, and no much larger clone is one base apart.

The library relied on the immunoSEQ multiplex PCR assay. TCRdb provides this immuneACCESS table in a form limited to in-frame rearrangements. Some clones are lacking; in checked studies, under half of them reflect an unresolved V gene, and why the rest are absent is not known. In this sample the table shows some 130,000 clones, 80% to 95% of which occur a single time. Around 2.5% of the sample is taken by the ten largest. Including cysteine and phenylalanine, the CDR3 has 13 amino acids. Only the CDR3 DNA is retained, 39 bases long and in frame from the first base. V drops 4 bases and J drops 0 bases, leaving 4 bases in between. The germline V gene encodes CDR1 MNHEY and CDR2 SVGAGI.

The origin of this receptor is a man between 18 and 29 years old in good health. In this chain, TRBV6-5 is recombined with TRBJ1-5; confidence is insufficient to name the D gene. Input material: blood. The sequenced DNA is TGTGCCAGCAGTTCGGATAGCAATCAGCCCCAGCATTTT. This gives the protein CASSSDSNQPQHF.